These 15 T cell receptor beta chains were sequenced from one sample in a study of T cells in Graves' hyperthyroidism and ophthalmopathy. Amplification of TCR beta CDR3 regions was performed using RNA transcripts as template. HTBI primers were employed in a first-round RT-PCR of the TCR CDR3. From the multiplex PCR reads, TCRdb called clonotypes with MiXCR, one entry per CDR3 protein. The sample yields roughly 710,000 distinct CDR3 sequences, about 35% seen once. The sample was blood. These receptors all stem from a woman aged 40 to 50 with Graves' hyperthyroidism.

The chain links TRBV7-3 to TRBJ1-3; 9 bases align to TRBD1. V lost 5 bases to trimming and J lost 2 bases; unmatched junction nucleotides: 7. The CDR3 runs 16 residues. Germline values: CDR1 SGHTA, CDR2 FQGTGA. CDR3 sequence: CASSPGQGSTGNTIYF. The CDR3 DNA reads TGTGCCAGCAGCCCTGGACAGGGGAGCACTGGAAACACCATATATTTT. The full variable domain, its missing parts supplied by reference TRBV7-3 and TRBJ1-3, is GAGVSQTPSNKVTEKGKYVELRCDPISGHTALYWYRQSLGQGPEFLIYFQGTGAADDSGLPNDRFFAVRPEGSVSTLKIQRTERGDSAVYLCASSPGQGSTGNTIYFGEGSWLTVV.

This rearrangement joins TRBV28 to TRBJ1-5; 7 bases line up with TRBD1. In germline, CDR1 is MDHEN, CDR2 SYDVKM. The CDR3 is 18 residues long. After removal of 2 bases from V and 0 bases from J, the junction contained 10 bases not matched to a gene. The CDR3 sequence is CASSLPLDRANSNQPQHF. The CDR3 region has the DNA TGTGCCAGCAGTTTACCCCTCGACAGGGCGAATAGCAATCAGCCCCAGCATTTT.

The chain has TRBV5-1 and TRBJ2-5, with 7 bases lining up with TRBD1. CDR3 length equals 14 residues. After removal of 0 bases from V and 1 base from J, the junction contained 0 bases not matched to a gene. Germline V gives CDR1 SGHRS, CDR2 YFSETQ. CDR3 nucleotide sequence: TGCGCCAGCAGCTTGGGGGACAGCCAAGAGACCCAGTACTTC. It is translated as CASSLGDSQETQYF.

Comments on this clonotype: Mismatch with germline at one junction end may stem from a read error. The chain combines TRBV20-1 with TRBJ2-5; D not certain. This CDR3 spans 14 amino acids. Germline CDR1 is DFQATT and CDR2 is SNEGSKA (reference sequence). This CDR3 is CGARGGVIEETQYF. CDR3 bases: TGCGGTGCTAGAGGCGGAGTGATTGAAGAGACCCAGTACTTC.

The rearrangement links TRBV6-5 to TRBJ1-2; the D is unclear. V was clipped by 0 bases and J by 5 bases, with 13 bases between them. In germline, CDR1 is MNHEY, CDR2 SVGAGI. This CDR3 has 15 amino acids. CDR3 amino acids: CASSYSPQGYYGYTF. Here the CDR3 DNA reads TGTGCCAGCAGTTACTCGCCACAAGGCTATTATGGCTACACCTTC.

The V call is TRBV19, the J call TRBJ1-2; D not resolved. The CDR3 runs to 13 residues. V was cut by 3 bases and J by 3 bases, with 8 bases left in between. Germline V gives CDR1 LNHDA, CDR2 SQIVND (reference sequence). The CDR3 region is CASSMDRDYGYTF. In nucleotides, the CDR3 is TGTGCCAGTAGTATGGACCGGGACTATGGCTACACCTTC.

The V gene is TRBV4-3, the J gene TRBJ1-2; D remains ambiguous. The V end lost 0 bases, the J end lost 6 bases, and 17 bases lay between the germline ends. CDR1 and CDR2 (germline): LGHNA, YSLEER. The length of the CDR3 is 16 residues. The CDR3 protein is CASSQDGSGKRDGYTF. CDR3 DNA sequence: TGCGCCAGCAGCCAAGATGGCTCCGGGAAGCGGGATGGCTACACCTTC.

This clonotype was counted many times. The chain couples TRBV12-3 or TRBV12-4 to TRBJ2-2, with 9 bases fitting TRBD2. The trim removed 8 bases at V and 4 bases at J, leaving 8 bases unmatched. The CDR3 length is 15 residues. CDR3 sequence (DNA): TGTGCCAGCTTAGCGGGAGTGGGGGCCACCGGGGAGCTGTTTTTT. Protein: CASLAGVGATGELFF.

This clonotype was found many times. This sequence joins TRBV11-3 and TRBJ2-6; D call uncertain. Per the germline V gene, CDR1 is SGHNT and CDR2 is YENEEA. V was pared by 2 bases and J by 3 bases, with 5 bases between. CDR3 length equals 14 residues. CDR3 protein: CASSLRVGANVLTF. The CDR3 DNA sequence: TGTGCCAGCAGCTTACGGGTTGGGGCCAACGTCCTGACTTTC.

The DNA for the CDR3 is TGTGCCAGCAGTGAGCGGGGGGTAGGCAATGAAGCTTTCTTT. This encodes CASSERGVGNEAFF. This chain links TRBV2 with TRBJ1-1; maybe TRBD1 (5 bases). The CDR3 contains 14 residues. V lost 3 bases, J lost 7 bases, and 15 bases lay in between. The V gene's germline CDR1 is SNHLY and CDR2 FYNNEI.

Concerning this clonotype itself: This may arise from a read error, as a much more abundant clone is one base away. The conserved closing phenylalanine or tryptophan is absent in this CDR3, likely reflecting a read error. This chain uses TRBV5-1 with TRBJ2-7; D possibly matches TRBD1 or TRBD2 (5 bases each). In germline, CDR1 is SGHRS, CDR2 YFSETQ. This CDR3 is 14 amino acids long. The CDR3 sequence: CASSRRGTGNEQYS. DNA for the CDR3: TGTGCCAGCAGCCGAAGAGGGACGGGAAACGAGCAGTACTCC.

This chain links TRBV20-1 with TRBJ2-5; D possibly corresponds to TRBD2 (7 bases). Germline lookup yields CDR1 DFQATT and CDR2 SNEGSKA (reference sequence). Trimming shortened V by 1 base and J by 3 bases, and 21 bases separated the two germline ends. The CDR3 is 17 amino acids. As DNA, the CDR3 is TGCAGTGCTAGAGCTAGGCGGGGGCTAGGGGGGAAAGAGACCCAGTACTTC. The encoded protein is CSARARRGLGGKETQYF.

This clonotype was detected a few times. V gene TRBV11-2 combines with J gene TRBJ1-2; D is perhaps TRBD1 (5 bases). Germline CDR1 reads SGHAT; CDR2 reads FQNNGV. V lost 5 bases and J 7 bases, leaving 20 bases between the germline ends. This CDR3 contains 15 residues. DNA for the CDR3: TGTGCCAGCAGCGCGTTCCCCCCCCAGGGATGTGGCTACACCTTC. Encoded protein: CASSAFPPQGCGYTF.

There are many counts of this clonotype. One end of the junction is discordant with germline, which a read error may explain. The chain links TRBV7-7 to TRBJ2-7; 9 nucleotides match TRBD2. Germline CDR1 is SSHAT and CDR2 is FNYEAQ (reference sequence). CDR3 length: 15 amino acids. The CDR3 nucleotides read TGTGCTAGCAGCTTCCCGACTAGCGGACACCCGACGCAGTACTTC. Its protein product is CASSFPTSGHPTQYF.

The chain employs TRBV25-1 and TRBJ1-3, with D perhaps matching TRBD1 (6 bases). V gave up 5 bases and J gave up 0 bases, with 14 bases separating them. The CDR3 contains 16 residues. CDR1 and CDR2 from the germline V gene are MGHDK and SYGVNS. Written as DNA, the CDR3 is TGTGCCAGCAGTCGACCGGGGGGGCACTCTGGAAACACCATATATTTT. This translates into CASSRPGGHSGNTIYF.